This T cell receptor beta chain was recovered during a study of T-cell reconstitution after alpha-beta-depleted transplantation in children. The CDR3 contains 15 residues. V gave up 6 bases and J gave up 4 bases; unmatched junction bases: 11. Germline CDR1 and CDR2: LNHNV and YYDKDF (reference sequence). Unique molecular identifiers were incorporated into the prepared TCRbeta library. Using its own MiXCR run on the PCR reads, TCRdb lists one record per CDR3 protein. Of 400,000 to 500,000 distinct CDR3 sequences listed, about 11% are singletons. The TCR comes from a human donor who donated a stem cell graft to a child with acute myeloid leukemia. Sequencing was performed on PBMCs from the stem cell graft donor, taken from the stem cell graft. This chain uses TRBV15 with TRBJ1-1; 7 bases are a match to TRBD1. CDR3 residues: CATRTWDQGGTEAFF. The CDR3 DNA follows: TGTGCCACCAGAACCTGGGACCAGGGGGGCACTGAAGCTTTCTTT.